This is a list of T cell receptor beta chains from one sample in a study of blood T cell repertoires in COVID-19. Libraries were prepared by immunoSEQ multiplex PCR; TCRdb keeps only in-frame clonotypes and omits some of them. Of approximately 210,000 clones in the sample, under 90% were seen once. The specimen was peripheral blood. These receptors were collected from a man aged 50 to 59 with COVID-19, enrolled during active disease. CDR3s include the opening cysteine and the closing phenylalanine or tryptophan. A D gene is named only where the DNA matches it firmly. Not every row has a clone size; where given, it reads once, few, many or a size class.

clone_size | j_call | v_call | d_call | cdr3_aa | cdr3_nt
- | TRBJ2-5 | TRBV19 | TRBD2 | CASSSPPQTSGRTETQYF | TGTGCCAGTAGTAGCCCCCCTCAGACTAGCGGGAGAACAGAGACCCAGTACTTC
- | TRBJ2-1 | TRBV5-1 | TRBD2 | CASSLVGSGSAPSNEQFF | TGCGCCAGCAGCTTGGTCGGTAGCGGGAGTGCCCCCTCCAATGAGCAGTTCTTC
- | TRBJ1-1 | TRBV28 | - | CASREANTEAFF | TGTGCCAGCAGAGAGGCAAACACTGAAGCTTTCTTT
- | TRBJ2-7 | TRBV6-2/TRBV6-3 | TRBD1 | CASSPNPVPGQGLFEQYF | TGTGCCAGCAGTCCAAACCCGGTCCCGGGACAGGGGCTGTTCGAGCAGTACTTC
once | TRBJ1-1 | TRBV5-1 | - | CASSLSLGAGTEAFF | TGCGCCAGCAGCTTGTCACTGGGGGCAGGAACTGAAGCTTTCTTT
- | TRBJ2-7 | TRBV11-2 | TRBD2 | CASSLERRWTSGRSYEQYF | TGTGCCAGCAGCTTAGAACGGAGGTGGACTAGCGGGAGGTCCTACGAGCAGTACTTC
once | TRBJ2-1 | TRBV9 | TRBD2 | CASSVLSGSNEQFF | TGTGCCAGCAGCGTACTAAGCGGGAGTAATGAGCAGTTCTTC
- | TRBJ1-4 | TRBV19 | - | CASSILQENEKLFF | TGTGCCAGTAGTATTTTACAGGAGAATGAAAAACTGTTTTTT
- | TRBJ1-2 | TRBV6-5 | TRBD1 | CASSRQAGGFYGYTF | TGTGCCAGCAGCCGCCAGGCAGGGGGCTTCTATGGCTACACCTTC
- | TRBJ2-7 | TRBV30 | - | CAWSTAYEQYF | TGTGCCTGGAGTACAGCCTACGAGCAGTACTTC
- | TRBJ2-5 | TRBV5-6 | TRBD2 | CASSRGLAGWSGGETQYF | TGTGCCAGCAGCAGGGGACTAGCGGGATGGTCGGGCGGAGAGACCCAGTACTTC
- | TRBJ2-3 | TRBV3-1/TRBV3-2 | - | CASSQGGGFGTDTQYF | TGTGCCAGCAGCCAGGGGGGGGGCTTTGGCACAGATACGCAGTATTTT
- | TRBJ2-3 | TRBV19 | TRBD2 | CASSIAPAAGGTDTQYF | TGTGCCAGTAGTATAGCCCCCGCAGCGGGGGGCACAGATACGCAGTATTTT
- | TRBJ2-1 | TRBV2 | - | CASIQTGNEQFF | TGTGCCAGCATTCAGACAGGTAATGAGCAGTTCTTC
- | TRBJ2-7 | TRBV6-5 | - | CASTRTGTYEQYF | TGTGCCAGCACCCGGACGGGGACCTACGAGCAGTACTTC